Listed below are T cell receptor beta chains from one sample, sequenced in a study of Tregs in tolerant kidney transplant recipients. TCRdb's table, derived via immunoSEQ multiplex PCR, lists solely in-frame clones and lacks some. Of fewer than 65,000 clones listed, 70% to 90% were seen once; the top ten hold around 1.9%. Sample: Tregs from blood, taken before the transplant. These receptors all come from a human donor who received a combined kidney and bone marrow transplant. CDR3s include the opening cysteine and the closing phenylalanine or tryptophan. D genes are given only for firm matches. Size is stated for part of the rows, as once, few or many counts, or as a class when the clone is expanded.

size: NA; V: TRBV6-6; D: NA; J: TRBJ2-2; CDR3: CASSYSFDHGELFF
size: NA; V: TRBV7-9; D: TRBD1; J: TRBJ2-7; CDR3: CASSKDPGQGHYEQYF
size: NA; V: TRBV6-5; D: NA; J: TRBJ2-1; CDR3: CASWRRDNEQFF
size: NA; V: TRBV10-1; D: NA; J: TRBJ1-2; CDR3: CASSASGVYGYTF
size: NA; V: TRBV7-9; D: TRBD1; J: TRBJ2-5; CDR3: CASSARQGETQYF
size: few; V: TRBV11-2; D: NA; J: TRBJ2-2; CDR3: CASSRRDKANTGELFF
size: NA; V: TRBV18; D: TRBD1; J: TRBJ2-5; CDR3: CASSPSTGTQETQYF
size: few; V: TRBV7-2; D: NA; J: TRBJ2-7; CDR3: CASSKRALTGQYF
size: NA; V: TRBV5-1; D: NA; J: TRBJ1-1; CDR3: CASSFGQNTEAFF
size: once; V: TRBV27; D: NA; J: TRBJ1-5; CDR3: CASSFRGGNQPQHF
size: NA; V: TRBV2; D: NA; J: TRBJ2-1; CDR3: CASGGRQFF
size: NA; V: TRBV5-4; D: NA; J: TRBJ1-2; CDR3: CASSPMGGINYGYTF
size: NA; V: TRBV2; D: TRBD1; J: TRBJ1-5; CDR3: CASKTDRGNNQPQHF
size: few; V: TRBV7-8; D: NA; J: TRBJ2-1; CDR3: CAIEGTGDEQFF
size: NA; V: TRBV4-1; D: NA; J: TRBJ2-1; CDR3: CASSRAPGVGDEQFF
size: NA; V: TRBV28; D: NA; J: TRBJ1-5; CDR3: CAREQNQPQHF
size: NA; V: TRBV4-3; D: TRBD1; J: TRBJ1-1; CDR3: CASSQVSGGQTNTEAFF
size: NA; V: TRBV6-5; D: NA; J: TRBJ1-2; CDR3: CASRRDGQTYGYTF
size: NA; V: TRBV5-6; D: TRBD1; J: TRBJ1-2; CDR3: CASSLEGTGSRDGYTF
size: NA; V: TRBV5-6; D: NA; J: TRBJ1-3; CDR3: CASSFGLGSLSGNTIYF
size: NA; V: TRBV6-1; D: TRBD1; J: TRBJ1-3; CDR3: CASSRPGGGGNTIYF
size: once; V: TRBV5-1; D: TRBD2; J: TRBJ2-3; CDR3: CASRGTSGATDTQYF
size: few; V: TRBV29-1; D: NA; J: TRBJ1-2; CDR3: CSVASTGFNYGYTF
size: NA; V: TRBV6-1; D: NA; J: TRBJ1-1; CDR3: CASSDHSYDEAFF
size: NA; V: TRBV7-2; D: NA; J: TRBJ2-1; CDR3: CASSPPGRHNEQFF
size: NA; V: TRBV30; D: NA; J: TRBJ2-7; CDR3: CAWSVSSVLYEQYF
size: NA; V: TRBV4-1; D: NA; J: TRBJ2-3; CDR3: CASSPHLSVATDTQYF
size: NA; V: TRBV5-8; D: TRBD1; J: TRBJ1-6; CDR3: CASSLQRGLYNSPLHF
size: NA; V: TRBV15; D: TRBD2; J: TRBJ2-7; CDR3: CATSRSLARGAYEQYF
size: NA; V: TRBV28; D: TRBD2; J: TRBJ2-2; CDR3: CASSLWGLAENTGELFF
size: NA; V: TRBV28; D: TRBD2; J: TRBJ2-2; CDR3: CASRGTSKSGELFF
size: once; V: TRBV11-2; D: NA; J: TRBJ2-1; CDR3: CASSRQSYSRRNEQFF
size: NA; V: TRBV2; D: TRBD1; J: TRBJ1-4; CDR3: CASRGQGGEKLFF
size: NA; V: TRBV6-1; D: NA; J: TRBJ1-1; CDR3: CASMAQWGSNTEAFF
size: NA; V: TRBV7-2; D: NA; J: TRBJ2-7; CDR3: CASSFGTVYEQYF
size: NA; V: TRBV5-1; D: TRBD1; J: TRBJ2-7; CDR3: CASSLQGALQYF
size: NA; V: TRBV4-3; D: NA; J: TRBJ1-1; CDR3: CASSPDGISQNTEAFF
size: NA; V: TRBV30; D: NA; J: TRBJ2-2; CDR3: CAWSAKQGNTGELFF
size: NA; V: TRBV10-2; D: NA; J: TRBJ1-1; CDR3: CASRTGRTYTEAFF
size: NA; V: TRBV14; D: NA; J: TRBJ1-1; CDR3: CASSHRDASLKEAFF
size: NA; V: TRBV2; D: TRBD1; J: TRBJ1-1; CDR3: CANRGNTEAFF
size: NA; V: TRBV5-4; D: NA; J: TRBJ1-1; CDR3: CASSLGTALETEAFF
size: NA; V: TRBV11-2; D: NA; J: TRBJ2-7; CDR3: CASSPQGLNEQYF
size: NA; V: TRBV5-6; D: TRBD1; J: TRBJ2-1; CDR3: CASTSTGGPYNEQFF
size: NA; V: TRBV19; D: NA; J: TRBJ1-3; CDR3: CASMSRGNTIYF
size: once; V: TRBV7-9; D: NA; J: TRBJ1-4; CDR3: CASSLWLGDSTNEKLFF
size: NA; V: TRBV6-6; D: NA; J: TRBJ1-1; CDR3: CATAGAPPMNTEAFF
size: NA; V: TRBV27; D: NA; J: TRBJ1-6; CDR3: CASSSRAAENSPLHF
size: NA; V: TRBV5-1; D: TRBD1; J: TRBJ2-3; CDR3: CASTGQGRADTQYF
size: NA; V: TRBV7-2; D: TRBD2; J: TRBJ2-3; CDR3: CASSARLAGDTQYF
size: NA; V: TRBV2; D: TRBD1; J: TRBJ1-2; CDR3: CASSGQGRVYGYTF
size: NA; V: TRBV15; D: NA; J: TRBJ2-2; CDR3: CATEEGRTRATGELFF
size: NA; V: TRBV5-4; D: TRBD2; J: TRBJ2-5; CDR3: CASSSGTSGGAQTQYF
size: NA; V: TRBV28; D: NA; J: TRBJ1-5; CDR3: CASTDSNQPQHF
size: once; V: TRBV6-1; D: TRBD1; J: TRBJ1-6; CDR3: CASSRGGGADSPLHF
size: NA; V: TRBV19; D: NA; J: TRBJ1-3; CDR3: CASNSRTGNTIYF
size: NA; V: TRBV6-5; D: NA; J: TRBJ2-7; CDR3: CASTGTLTYEQYF